Below are 26 T cell receptor beta chains sequenced from a single sample in a study of blood T cell repertoires in COVID-19 (dated by TCRdb to the early 2020s). Library preparation was by the immunoSEQ multiplex PCR assay. TCRdb mirrors the immuneACCESS table, restricted to in-frame sequences. Some clones are absent from its copies; in checked studies, under half trace to an unresolved V gene, and the reason for the others is unknown. The sample profile shows 310,000 or so clones; roughly 87% of them were found once. The ten largest clones represent about 5.7% of the sample. Sequencing used PBMCs or T cells enriched from blood (not recorded which). Every receptor here comes from a woman in her forties who had recovered from COVID-19.

This sequence joins TRBV27 and TRBJ2-3; no reliable D call. CDR1 and CDR2 (germline): MNHEY, SMNVEV (reference sequence). V dropped 3 bases and J dropped 4 bases, with 8 bases sitting between them. The CDR3 loop spans 13 amino acids. The CDR3 region is CASSFLAADTQYF. DNA of the CDR3: TGTGCCAGCAGTTTTTTAGCAGCAGATACGCAGTATTTT.

This clone is a singleton in its sample. The J gene is TRBJ1-6, the V gene TRBV21-1. TRBV21-1 is a known pseudogene. CDR3 size: 16 residues. Here the CDR3 reads CASSTRRKPYNSPLHF. The CDR3 DNA reads as TGTGCCAGCAGCACGCGGCGAAAACCCTATAATTCACCCCTCCACTTT.

The chain couples TRBV10-2 to TRBJ2-6, with 11 bases fitting TRBD1. The trim removed 2 bases at V and 1 base at J, leaving 10 bases unmatched. This CDR3 has 20 amino acids. Germline V lookup: CDR1 WSHSY, CDR2 SAAADI. The CDR3, as DNA: TGCGCCAGCAGTGAGCGTCGGTGGACAGGGGGCAGGTCTGGGGCCAACGTCCTGACTTTC. Translation: CASSERRWTGGRSGANVLTF.

This clone appeared once. The gene calls are TRBV6-5 and TRBJ1-1; D gene unclear. The ends were cut back, 0 bases at V and 2 bases at J, with 10 bases in the middle. Germline CDR1 and CDR2: MNHEY and SVGAGI. This CDR3 comprises 15 residues. The DNA for the CDR3 is TGTGCCAGCAGTTACTCGAGAGGGCTTAACACTGAAGCTTTCTTT. Residues: CASSYSRGLNTEAFF.

This clone has only a few counts. The chain couples TRBV6-1 to TRBJ1-1, with D perhaps TRBD1 (6 bases). V was clipped by 0 bases and J by 3 bases, with 11 bases between them. Germline V lookup: CDR1 MNHNS, CDR2 SASEGT. The CDR3 contains 15 residues. This CDR3 is CASSEAQGWDTEAFF. CDR3 coding DNA: TGTGCCAGCAGTGAAGCGCAGGGGTGGGACACTGAAGCTTTCTTT.

This clone was found many times. The rearrangement links TRBV19 to TRBJ1-6; 9 bases fit TRBD1. Looked up from germline, CDR1 is LNHDA and CDR2 is SQIVND (reference sequence). CDR3 length: 14 residues. The trim removed 6 bases at V and 9 bases at J, leaving 6 bases unmatched. This chain's CDR3 is CASSPGQGASPLHF. The DNA for the CDR3 is TGTGCCAGTAGCCCGGGACAGGGCGCTTCACCCCTCCACTTT.

The chain joins TRBV2 to TRBJ2-3; a weak D match, TRBD1 (6 bases). CDR3 length: 12 amino acids. Germline V gene data show CDR1 as SNHLY and CDR2 as FYNNEI. Trimming left V 9 bases short and J 5 bases short, with 12 bases between. The CDR3 here is CARRRGRDTQYF. In nucleotides, the CDR3 is TGTGCCAGGCGCAGGGGCAGAGATACGCAGTATTTT.

The chain combines TRBV18 with TRBJ1-1, with a possible D match to TRBD1 (6 bases). Germline CDR1 reads KGHSH; CDR2 reads LQKENI. This CDR3 contains 14 residues. Trimming left V 2 bases short and J 1 base short, with 8 bases between. The CDR3 nucleotides are TGTGCCAGCTCACCAACAGGGAAGAACACTGAAGCTTTCTTT. This encodes CASSPTGKNTEAFF.

The chain couples TRBV7-9 to TRBJ2-7, with 7 bases fitting TRBD1. The ends lost 2 bases at V and 3 bases at J; junction bases unmatched: 4. This CDR3 contains 14 residues. The V gene's germline CDR1 is SEHNR and CDR2 FQNEAQ (reference sequence). CDR3: CASSLTTGDYEQYF. The CDR3 DNA is TGTGCCAGCAGCTTAACAACAGGGGACTACGAGCAGTACTTC.

The chain employs TRBV3-1 (or the pseudogene TRBV3-2) and TRBJ2-1; 15 bases align to TRBD2. Trimming cost V 7 bases and J 7 bases; bases outside gene matches: 5. The length of the CDR3 is 15 residues. Germline V gives CDR1 LGHDT, CDR2 YNNKEL (reference sequence). CDR3 DNA: TGTGCCAGCAACATAGGACTAGCGGGAGGGAATGAGCAGTTCTTC. It encodes CASNIGLAGGNEQFF.

This chain links TRBV19 with TRBJ1-2; no clear D gene. The germline gives CDR1 LNHDA, CDR2 SQIVND (reference sequence). The CDR3 spans 14 residues. V was cut by 4 bases and J by 3 bases, with 12 bases left in between. The CDR3 sequence is CASSRVEEYYGYTF. The DNA for the CDR3 is TGTGCCAGTAGTAGGGTGGAGGAGTACTATGGCTACACCTTC. Complete variable domain (other parts from reference TRBV19 and TRBJ1-2): DGGITQSPKYLFRKEGQNVTLSCEQNLNHDAMYWYRQDPGQGLRLIYYSQIVNDFQKGDIAEGYSVSREKKESFPLTVTSAQKNPTAFYLCASSRVEEYYGYTFGSGTRLTVV.

This clone occurred once. The chain links TRBV9 to TRBJ2-1, with a tentative D call TRBD2 (6 bases). Trimming stripped 4 bases from V and 6 bases from J, with 20 bases between. Germline lookup yields CDR1 SGDLS and CDR2 YYNGEE. CDR3 size: 16 residues. CDR3 residues: CASSSDRSSGTNEQFF. The CDR3 DNA is TGTGCCAGCAGCTCCGACCGGAGTAGCGGCACCAATGAGCAGTTCTTC.

The chain carries TRBV7-2 and TRBJ2-5, with TRBD2 matching 13 bases. The germline gives CDR1 SGHTA, CDR2 FQGNSA. The CDR3 contains 18 residues. J was trimmed by 5 bases and V by 1 base; bases with no gene match: 10. The CDR3 protein is CASSLGTPGLAGRETQYF. CDR3 in DNA: TGTGCCAGCAGCTTAGGAACACCGGGACTAGCGGGGAGGGAGACCCAGTACTTC.

The chain carries TRBV11-3 and TRBJ1-3; the D gene is possibly TRBD1 (5 bases). Germline V lookup: CDR1 SGHNT, CDR2 YENEEA. This CDR3 is built from 14 residues. V was shortened by 4 bases and J by 1 base, with 8 bases between the two germline ends. This CDR3 reads CASSSGGSGNTIYF. The CDR3 DNA follows: TGTGCCAGCAGCTCCGGGGGTTCTGGAAACACCATATATTTT.

This chain links TRBV3-1 (or the pseudogene TRBV3-2) with TRBJ2-2, with 7 bases identical to TRBD2. The CDR3 consists of 14 residues. Trimming cost V 4 bases and J 6 bases; bases outside gene matches: 5. CDR1 LGHDT and CDR2 YNNKEL come from the germline V gene (reference sequence). The CDR3 DNA follows: TGTGCCAGCAGCCCCCGGGGAGGGCCCGGGGAGCTGTTTTTT. It is translated as CASSPRGGPGELFF.

The chain joins TRBV5-4 to TRBJ1-2, with TRBD1 identical over 7 bases. J gave up 3 bases and V 0 bases, and 2 bases lay outside the gene matches. There are 14 residues in the CDR3. Germline assignment: CDR1 SGHNT and CDR2 YYREEE (reference sequence). The CDR3 sequence is CASSLGDRDYGYTF. CDR3 bases: TGTGCCAGCAGCTTGGGCGACAGGGACTATGGCTACACCTTC.

This chain joins TRBV11-2 and TRBJ2-4; tentatively, D is TRBD1 (6 bases). Trimming left V 9 bases short and J 6 bases short, with 15 bases between. The germline V gene encodes CDR1 SGHAT and CDR2 FQNNGV. The CDR3 runs 13 residues. CDR3 residues: CASGGGPRNIQYF. CDR3 DNA: TGTGCCAGTGGGGGCGGGCCGAGAAACATTCAGTACTTC.

This clone appeared a single time. The chain recombines TRBV6-2 or TRBV6-3 with TRBJ1-1; D perhaps matches TRBD1 (5 bases). From germline, CDR1 is MNHEY and CDR2 SVGEGT. Trimming stripped 5 bases from V and 6 bases from J, with 13 bases between. The CDR3 runs to 13 residues. The CDR3 protein is CASSAVEGAEAFF. In DNA form, the CDR3 reads TGTGCCAGCAGTGCGGTCGAAGGGGCTGAAGCTTTCTTT.

This clone appeared a few times. The V gene is TRBV9, the J gene TRBJ1-1; 7 bases map to TRBD1. Trimming removed 4 bases from V and 1 base from J; junction bases left unmatched: 7. From germline, CDR1 is SGDLS and CDR2 YYNGEE. This CDR3 has 15 amino acids. The CDR3 coding sequence is TGTGCCAGCAGCTCGACCGGGACAGCGAACACTGAAGCTTTCTTT. It codes for CASSSTGTANTEAFF.

The CDR3 loop reads CASSIPRRNEQFF. CDR3 in DNA: TGTGCCAGTAGTATACCGCGCCGCAATGAGCAGTTCTTC. The chain is built from TRBV19 and TRBJ2-1, with D unclear. The CDR3 has 13 residues. Germline CDR1 LNHDA, CDR2 SQIVND (reference sequence). V dropped 2 bases and J dropped 6 bases, with 8 bases sitting between them.

With regard to this clone: A junction end diverges from the germline sequence, so it may reflect a read error. The chain is built from TRBV28 and TRBJ2-1, with D maybe TRBD2 (6 bases). The CDR3 totals 18 residues. Germline lookup yields CDR1 MDHEN and CDR2 SYDVKM. CDR3 sequence reads: CASSLSGLRRDSHNEQFF. Written as DNA, the CDR3 is TGTGCCAGCAGTTTATCGGGCTTAAGGCGGGACTCCCACAATGAGCAGTTCTTC.

The CDR3 bases are TGCGCCAGCAGCTTGGCCGCGGCTACGGGAGGGCCCGGCGAGCAGTACTTC. It specifies CASSLAAATGGPGEQYF. The chain recombines TRBV5-1 with TRBJ2-7, with 8 bases identical to TRBD2. The CDR3 totals 17 residues. The trim removed 0 bases at V and 6 bases at J, leaving 14 bases unmatched. Germline V gene sequence: CDR1 SGHRS, CDR2 YFSETQ.

The chain couples TRBV28 to TRBJ2-5; possibly TRBD2 for D (5 bases). Trimming removed 0 bases from V and 2 bases from J, with 19 bases in between. This CDR3 region has 18 residues. Germline V gene lookup returns CDR1 MDHEN and CDR2 SYDVKM. CDR3 protein: CASSLWDVGDNHQETQYF. CDR3 sequence (DNA): TGTGCCAGCAGTTTATGGGATGTCGGGGATAACCATCAAGAGACCCAGTACTTC.

On this clone itself: This sample includes further DNA sequences coding for the same CDR3. The chain couples TRBV7-2 to TRBJ2-5, with D possibly matching TRBD1 (5 bases). This CDR3 spans 13 amino acids. The V end lost 5 bases, the J end lost 2 bases, and 9 bases lay between the germline ends. CDR1 and CDR2 (germline): SGHTA, FQGNSA. DNA for the CDR3: TGTGCCAGCAGCGCTGGACAACAAGAGACCCAGTACTTC. Protein product: CASSAGQQETQYF. Full variable domain (rest looked up from reference TRBV7-2 and TRBJ2-5): GAGVSQSPSNKVTEKGKDVELRCDPISGHTALYWYRQSLGQGLEFLIYFQGNSAPDKSGLPSDRFSAERTGGSVSTLTIQRTQQEDSAVYLCASSAGQQETQYFGPGTRLLVL.

This clone showed up just a few times. The chain carries TRBV20-1 and TRBJ1-5, with D maybe TRBD1 (6 bases). CDR1 and CDR2 from the germline V gene are DFQATT and SNEGSKA (reference sequence). CDR3 length: 14 amino acids. Trimming took 3 bases from V and 7 from J, leaving 16 bases between them. CDR3 region: CSASQAGAGQPQHF. The CDR3 DNA is TGCAGTGCTAGTCAGGCGGGGGCAGGCCAGCCCCAGCATTTT.

The rearrangement uses TRBV2 and TRBJ1-5; TRBD1 is a possible D gene (6 bases). V lost 7 bases and J lost 2, with 9 bases in between. Looked up from germline, CDR1 is SNHLY and CDR2 is FYNNEI. The CDR3 sequence is 13 residues long. CDR3 protein: CASNRAGNQPQHF. Here the CDR3 DNA reads TGTGCCAGCAACAGGGCTGGCAATCAGCCCCAGCATTTT.